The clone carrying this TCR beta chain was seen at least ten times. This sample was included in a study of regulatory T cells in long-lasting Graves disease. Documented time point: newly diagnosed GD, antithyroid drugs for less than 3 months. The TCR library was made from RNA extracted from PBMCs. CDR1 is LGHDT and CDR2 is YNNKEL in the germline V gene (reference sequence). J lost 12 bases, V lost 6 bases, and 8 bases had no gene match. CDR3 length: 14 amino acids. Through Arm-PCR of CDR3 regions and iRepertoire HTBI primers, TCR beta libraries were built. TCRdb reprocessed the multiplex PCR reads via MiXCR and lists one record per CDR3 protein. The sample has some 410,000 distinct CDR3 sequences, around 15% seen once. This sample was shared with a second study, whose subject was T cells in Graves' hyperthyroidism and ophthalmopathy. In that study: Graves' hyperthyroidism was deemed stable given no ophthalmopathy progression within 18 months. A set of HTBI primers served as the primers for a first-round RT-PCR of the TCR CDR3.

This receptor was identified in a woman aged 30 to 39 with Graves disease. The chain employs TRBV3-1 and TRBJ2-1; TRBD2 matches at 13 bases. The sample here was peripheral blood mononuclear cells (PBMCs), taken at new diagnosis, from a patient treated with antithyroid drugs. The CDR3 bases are TGTGCCAGCAGTCGAGGACTAGCGGGAGTGAGGCAGTTCTTC. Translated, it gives CASSRGLAGVRQFF.